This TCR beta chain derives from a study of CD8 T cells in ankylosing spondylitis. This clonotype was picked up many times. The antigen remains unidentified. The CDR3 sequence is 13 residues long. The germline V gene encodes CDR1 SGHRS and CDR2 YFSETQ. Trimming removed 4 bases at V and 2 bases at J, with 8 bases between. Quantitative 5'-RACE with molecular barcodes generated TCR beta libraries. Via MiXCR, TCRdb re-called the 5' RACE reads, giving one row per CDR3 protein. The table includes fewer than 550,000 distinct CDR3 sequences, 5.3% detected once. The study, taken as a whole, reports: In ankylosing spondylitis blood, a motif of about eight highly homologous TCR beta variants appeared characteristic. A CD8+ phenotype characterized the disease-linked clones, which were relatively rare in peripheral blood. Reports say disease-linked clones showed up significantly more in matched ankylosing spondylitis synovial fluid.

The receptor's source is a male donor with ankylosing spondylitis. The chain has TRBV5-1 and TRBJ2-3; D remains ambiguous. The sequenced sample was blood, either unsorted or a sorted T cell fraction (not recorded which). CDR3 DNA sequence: TGCGCCAGCAGCCCGCTACTCACAGATACGCAGTATTTT. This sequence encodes CASSPLLTDTQYF.